The rows below give T cell receptor beta chains drawn from one sample of a study of blood T cell repertoires in COVID-19. Sequencing was performed with immunoSEQ multiplex PCR; in TCRdb, only in-frame clones are kept and a portion is missing. Of 200,000 to 300,000 clones listed, approximately 80% were seen once; the top ten hold 5.5% to 8%. Sample: peripheral blood. These receptors originate from a woman aged 60-75 years with active or convalescent COVID-19. Each CDR3 is given with its conserved first and last residue. D genes are given only for firm matches. Size tells how often a clone was seen (once, few, many) or the class of an expanded clone, and some rows leave it out.

V	D	size	J	DNA	CDR3
TRBV28	-	once	TRBJ1-2	TGTGCCTCGAAAAGGGGCAGGATGAGGGGCTACACCTTC	CASKRGRMRGYTF
TRBV5-1	-	-	TRBJ2-5	TGCGCCAGCAGCTTGGACGCGGCGGGAGAGACCCAGTACTTC	CASSLDAAGETQYF
TRBV27	TRBD1	-	TRBJ2-2	TGTGCCAGCAGTTATCAGGGGGCCACCGGGGAGCTGTTTTTT	CASSYQGATGELFF
TRBV6-5	-	once	TRBJ2-1	TGTGCCAGCAACGGAGGGCCCCTCTACAATGAGCAGTTCTTC	CASNGGPLYNEQFF
TRBV7-3	TRBD2	-	TRBJ2-5	TGTGCCAGCAGCTTAAAAGGACTCTACGGCGGGAGGCTAGAGACCCAGTACTTC	CASSLKGLYGGRLETQYF
TRBV10-3	TRBD2	-	TRBJ2-7	TGTGCCATCAGTGATTCTGGCGGGAGCTACGAGCAGTACTTC	CAISDSGGSYEQYF
TRBV2	-	few	TRBJ1-1	TGTGCCAGCACCTTAGGGGTGTCAGCTTTCTTT	CASTLGVSAFF
TRBV7-3	-	-	TRBJ2-2	TGTGCCAGCAGCCCTGTCCGGGTCCCCACCGGGGAGCTGTTTTTT	CASSPVRVPTGELFF
TRBV5-3	TRBD1	-	TRBJ2-7	TGTGCCAGAAGCCCGGGGACAGGGGGGACATCCTACGAGCAGTACTTC	CARSPGTGGTSYEQYF
TRBV11-3	-	-	TRBJ2-7	TGTGCCAGCAGCCCCGACCCAGCGGAAGTCTACGAGCAGTACTTC	CASSPDPAEVYEQYF
TRBV11-2	-	-	TRBJ2-1	TGTGCCAGCAGCTTAGCCGGTACGTACAATGAGCAGTTCTTC	CASSLAGTYNEQFF
TRBV2	TRBD1	-	TRBJ2-3	TGTGCCAGCTTCCGGGACAGGGCTTTCATCGATACGCAGTATTTT	CASFRDRAFIDTQYF
TRBV5-5	-	-	TRBJ2-5	TGTGCCAGCAGCTTCAGGGGTACGGGAGAGACCCAGTACTTC	CASSFRGTGETQYF
TRBV6-5	-	-	TRBJ2-2	TGTGCCAGCAGTTACTTTAACACGAACACCGGGGAGCTGTTTTTT	CASSYFNTNTGELFF
TRBV18	TRBD1	-	TRBJ2-1	TGTGCCAGCTCACCCCGGGACAGCTCAAGCTCCTACAATGAGCAGTTCTTC	CASSPRDSSSSYNEQFF
TRBV7-8	-	-	TRBJ1-5	TGTGCCAGCAGCTTAGATACCCGACGGGGAATGCCCCAGCATTTT	CASSLDTRRGMPQHF
TRBV2	TRBD2	-	TRBJ2-1	TGTGCCAGCAGGGGCCGGGGAGGGGTCCTCAATGAGCAGTTCTTC	CASRGRGGVLNEQFF
TRBV5-1	TRBD1	-	TRBJ2-7	TGCGCCAGCAGCTCCGGGACAGCTATCTACGAGCAGTACTTC	CASSSGTAIYEQYF
TRBV7-8	TRBD2	few	TRBJ2-3	TGTGCCAGCAGCTCTAGCGGGAGGGCCGTTAAAACCCCAGATACGCAGTATTTT	CASSSSGRAVKTPDTQYF
TRBV15	TRBD2	-	TRBJ2-2	TGTGCCACCAGCGCGGGGGGCTCTGGGGAGCTGTTTTTT	CATSAGGSGELFF
TRBV5-6	-	-	TRBJ1-1	TGTGCCAGCAGCTTGGCTGGCCGCACTGAAGCTTTCTTT	CASSLAGRTEAFF
TRBV24-1	TRBD2	-	TRBJ2-7	TGTGCCACCAGTGATTTGCGGGGGGGGAAATTAGCGGGAGCTAGCTCCTACGAGCAGTACTTC	CATSDLRGGKLAGASSYEQYF
TRBV5-1	-	once	TRBJ1-2	TGCGCCAGCAGCTTGGAACGGGCGAATGGAGGTGGCTACACCTTC	CASSLERANGGGYTF
TRBV5-4	-	-	TRBJ2-5	TGTGCCAGCAGCTTACTCTCCAGCCAGGGAACCCAGTACTTC	CASSLLSSQGTQYF
TRBV6-5	TRBD1	-	TRBJ1-3	TGTGCCAGCGGGGGACAGGGGAATGGAAACACCATATATTTT	CASGGQGNGNTIYF
TRBV18	-	-	TRBJ1-5	TGTGCCAGCTCACGCGAACAGGGATGGAGCAATCAGCCCCAGCATTTT	CASSREQGWSNQPQHF
TRBV6-4	TRBD2	-	TRBJ2-1	TGTGCCAGCAGTGACTCCACTAGCGGGGGGGCCGGGTTCAATGAGCAGTTCTTC	CASSDSTSGGAGFNEQFF
TRBV5-1	TRBD1	-	TRBJ2-3	TGCGCCAGCAGCTTGGGGGACAGGGGGCGTTGGGATACGCAGTATTTT	CASSLGDRGRWDTQYF
TRBV5-1	-	-	TRBJ2-1	TGCGCCAGCAGCCAGACTCACGGCCTTCGTCCGTTCTTC	CASSQTHGLRPFF
TRBV19	-	-	TRBJ2-1	TGTGCCAGTGGGCGGGGTGGGGATCTTGAGAATGAGCAGTTCTTC	CASGRGGDLENEQFF
TRBV3-1/TRBV3-2	TRBD2	-	TRBJ2-3	TGTGCCAGCAGCCCGTCGGGGGGGGGCACAGATACGCAGTATTTT	CASSPSGGGTDTQYF
TRBV6-6	-	-	TRBJ1-6	TGTGCCAGCAGTGCGCGGGCCGTCTATAATTCACCCCTCCACTTT	CASSARAVYNSPLHF
TRBV7-9	-	-	TRBJ1-2	TGTGCCAGCAGCCCCTCAGTGGAGGATGGCTACACCTTC	CASSPSVEDGYTF
TRBV5-4	TRBD2	-	TRBJ2-7	TGTGCCAGCAGTTCCGGACTAGCGGGAGGTAGCACCTCCTACGAGCAGTACTTC	CASSSGLAGGSTSYEQYF
TRBV11-2	TRBD1	-	TRBJ1-2	TGTGCCAGCAGCTTAGATACAGGGGGTTACAGATATGGCTACACCTTC	CASSLDTGGYRYGYTF
TRBV7-9	TRBD2	-	TRBJ2-5	TGTGCCAGCAGCCAACGACTAGCGGAGACCCAAGAGACCCAGTACTTC	CASSQRLAETQETQYF
TRBV24-1	TRBD1	few	TRBJ1-5	TGTGCCACCAGTGGACAGGGCTACAATCAGCCCCAGCATTTT	CATSGQGYNQPQHF
TRBV18	-	-	TRBJ2-1	TGTGCCAGCTCACCCCCACAGGGTCTTGGTTATGAGCAGTTCTTC	CASSPPQGLGYEQFF
TRBV5-7	-	-	TRBJ2-7	TGTGCCAGCAGCTTGGGGCTAGCTTGGGCCTTTTACGAGCAGTACTTC	CASSLGLAWAFYEQYF
TRBV11-3	-	-	TRBJ1-6	TGTGCCAGCAGCCAAAGGGGGACGGACGATTCACCCCTCCACTTT	CASSQRGTDDSPLHF
TRBV28	-	-	TRBJ1-2	TGTGCCAGCAGCCCAGGGGTTAGTGGCTACACCTTC	CASSPGVSGYTF
TRBV4-1	TRBD2	-	TRBJ2-1	TGCGCCAGCAGCCCGGGACTAGCGGATGAGCAGTTCTTC	CASSPGLADEQFF
TRBV5-4	-	-	TRBJ2-3	TGTGCCAGCACCCTAGGAGATACGCAGTATTTT	CASTLGDTQYF
TRBV7-2	TRBD1	-	TRBJ2-5	TGTGCCAGCAGCCCCCGGACAGGATTGGGGACCCAGTACTTC	CASSPRTGLGTQYF
TRBV24-1	-	-	TRBJ1-2	TGTGCCACCAGTGACCCCGGGAGGCCGACGGGCTACACCTTC	CATSDPGRPTGYTF
TRBV4-1	TRBD1	-	TRBJ2-4	TGCGCCAGCAGCTCCCGGGACAGGTTAAACATTCAGTACTTC	CASSSRDRLNIQYF
TRBV5-1	-	few	TRBJ2-5	TGCGCCAGCAGCTCCAGGGGGGTGGGAGGATCTCAACTAGTGTGGGAGACCCAGTACTTC	CASSSRGVGGSQLVWETQYF
TRBV27	-	-	TRBJ1-6	TGTGCCAGCAGTTACAGATATAATTCACCCCTCCACTTT	CASSYRYNSPLHF
TRBV7-9	-	-	TRBJ1-1	TGTGCCAGCAGCTTTTCTGGAGGCGGATCTGAAGCTTTCTTT	CASSFSGGGSEAFF
TRBV5-1	TRBD2	once	TRBJ2-3	TGCGCCAGCAGCCCCAGACTAGCGGGCAGCACAGATACGCAGTATTTT	CASSPRLAGSTDTQYF
TRBV19	-	once	TRBJ1-4	TGTGCCAGTTCGCGTGGGGCCTTGGGCGAAAAACTGTTTTTT	CASSRGALGEKLFF
TRBV24-1	-	-	TRBJ1-1	TGTGCCACCAGTGATTTCCAATCCACTGAAGCTTTCTTT	CATSDFQSTEAFF
TRBV6-6	TRBD1	-	TRBJ2-1	TGTGCCAGCAGACCGGGACAGCGAAACAATGAGCAGTTCTTC	CASRPGQRNNEQFF
TRBV28	TRBD2	-	TRBJ2-3	TGTGCCAGCAGCCTCCGACTAGCGGGGGTGGATAGCACAGATACGCAGTATTTT	CASSLRLAGVDSTDTQYF
TRBV4-2	TRBD2	-	TRBJ2-1	TGTGCCAGCAGCCGACACCTGACTAGCGGGGGGGCCAGCGATGAGCAGTTCTTC	CASSRHLTSGGASDEQFF
TRBV19	TRBD2	-	TRBJ2-1	TGTGCCAGTAGTCAACTAGCGGGGTACAATGAGCAGTTCTTC	CASSQLAGYNEQFF
TRBV7-9	TRBD2	-	TRBJ2-7	TGTGCCAGCACGATGGGACTAGCAGTTTTCTACGAGCAGTACTTC	CASTMGLAVFYEQYF
TRBV20-1	TRBD2	-	TRBJ2-1	TGCAGTGCCAGTAGAAGTGGACTAGCGGGTGAGCAGTTCTTC	CSASRSGLAGEQFF
TRBV3-1/TRBV3-2	TRBD1	-	TRBJ1-1	TGTGCCAGCAGCTACAGGGGGGGAGACGTCAAGACTGAAGCTTTCTTT	CASSYRGGDVKTEAFF